This T cell receptor (beta chain) was sequenced during a study of blood T cell repertoires in COVID-19. At the level of the study: Both acute and convalescent COVID-19 samples were obtained from the United States, Italy and Spain. PBMCs, B-cell-depleted T cells, or T cells provided the cDNA or gDNA that made up the material.

Trimming stripped 6 bases from V and 5 bases from J, with 11 bases between. The CDR3 has 13 amino acids. Germline CDR1 and CDR2: KGHSH and LQKENI. Per the original data handling: The authors estimated nucleated cell counts from reference gene primer amplification. Data came from immunoSEQ multiplex PCR; TCRdb stores just in-frame clones and leaves some out. V, J and clone size are those of that table, while D and trimming were read from the DNA. The top ten hold 15% of the sample, which has around 90,000 clones, approximately 86% seen once. As for this clone: This specimen includes other DNA sequences encoding the same CDR3.

The chain employs TRBV18 and TRBJ1-5; weak D call: TRBD1 (6 bases). This receptor was identified in a male donor with acute or convalescent COVID-19. The material sequenced was peripheral blood. In nucleotides, the CDR3 is TGTGCCAGCTCCCTAGGGGGGGATCAGCCCCAGCATTTT. It encodes CASSLGGDQPQHF.